These 3 T cell receptor beta chains were all obtained from the same sample, sequenced in a study of T-cell reconstitution after alpha-beta-depleted transplantation in children. Library preparation (for TCRbeta) was performed with unique molecular identifiers. Each CDR3 protein gets one entry after TCRdb re-called the PCR reads with MiXCR. The sample consists of 800,000 to 1,000,000 distinct CDR3 sequences, less than 30% of them appearing once. The sample was PBMCs, mostly from graft donor cells, taken 360 days after TCRalphabeta/CD19-depleted stem cell transplant. The receptors derive from a boy under two years old who had a stem cell transplant for SCID, so the T cells may come from the graft donor.

This chain connects TRBV27 to TRBJ1-1; tentative D call: TRBD1 (6 bases). Germline V gene sequence: CDR1 MNHEY, CDR2 SMNVEV (reference sequence). V lost 5 bases and J lost 10, with 23 bases in between. The CDR3 totals 15 residues. CDR3 nucleotide sequence: TGTGCCAGCAGTAACAGGGAAGGAGGGTTCAGGAGAGCTTTCTTT. Its protein is CASSNREGGFRRAFF.

The chain has TRBV7-7 and TRBJ2-7; possibly TRBD1 or TRBD2 for D (5 bases each). The CDR3 spans 13 residues. Per germline, CDR1 SSHAT and CDR2 FNYEAQ (reference sequence). The V end lost 4 bases, the J end lost 3 bases, and 10 bases lay between the germline ends. The CDR3 sequence is CASSSGDGYEQYF. CDR3 nucleotide sequence: TGTGCCAGCAGCTCCGGGGACGGCTACGAGCAGTACTTC.

This chain connects TRBV10-3 to TRBJ1-5; tentatively, D is TRBD1 (6 bases). CDR1 ENHRY and CDR2 SYGVKD come from the germline V gene. The V and J ends lost 8 bases and 4 bases respectively, with 12 bases between them. CDR3 length: 13 amino acids. The CDR3 coding sequence is TGTGCCATCTCGACAGGTGGGAATCAGCCCCAGCATTTT. Translated, it gives CAISTGGNQPQHF.